This record concerns one T cell receptor (beta chain) sequence. Antigen: not known. This may be a read error: a much more frequent sequence differs by one nucleotide. This entry is derived from a study of read filtering for tumor transcriptome and immune sequencing. Whole-study context: R-ISS stage counts were 8 or 9 for I, roughly 16 for II, 6 or 7 for III. RNA-seq yielded only roughly 80 to 1,300 TCR reads, IR-seq about 4 to 10.27 million.

This library used 300 to 500 ng RNA and molecular barcoded adaptors spanning alpha/delta and beta/gamma chains. One entry per CDR3 protein results from TCRdb running MiXCR on the reads. The sample lists 75,000 to 95,000 distinct CDR3 sequences; about 12% were seen once. Study-wide results and caveats: Around 82% of IR-seq clonotypes had a single read, yet these held around 3.5% of reads.

The sequence came from a donor aged 40 or over with multiple myeloma. Sequences were obtained from a population of CD138-negative cells sorted from bone marrow.

For the CDR3, the DNA is TGTGCCAGCAGCTTGGCAGAGGGCAGGACCTACAATGAGCAGTTCTTC. Translated: CASSLAEGRTYNEQFF. V and J are TRBV5-5 and TRBJ2-1; weak D call: TRBD2 (5 bases). With 0 bases removed from V and 2 bases from J, the gap between germline ends came to 12 bases. The CDR3 is 16 amino acids. Germline V gene sequence: CDR1 SGHKS, CDR2 YYEKEE (reference sequence). Supplemented by reference TRBV5-5 and TRBJ2-1, the full variable domain reads DAGVTQSPTHLIKTRGQQVTLRCSPISGHKSVSWYQQVLGQGPQFIFQYYEKEERGRGNFPDRFSARQFPNYSSELNVNALLLGDSALYLCASSLAEGRTYNEQFFGPGTRLTVL.